This TCR beta chain was obtained from a study of memory CD4+ T cells and cytomegalovirus serostatus. Study-wide context: Healthy Belgian adult donors included fewer than 10 CMV-positive and 24 CMV-negative people.

Overall study findings and caveats: CD4+ memory repertoires contained about two fifths of the roughly 150 reported CMV TCRbeta sequences. Suggested: most of the CMV-linked TCR signature lies in CD4+ memory cells.

The table came from immunoSEQ multiplex PCR; TCRdb's copy has only in-frame clones and leaves some out. The data show 35,000 to 50,000 clones, approximately 80% seen once. The CDR3 consists of 16 residues. Germline CDR1 is SGHTA and CDR2 is FQGNSA. The trim removed 5 bases at V and 1 base at J, leaving 9 bases unmatched. The sort gate was single viable CD3+CD4+CD8-CD45RO+ cells for memory CD4+ T cells. About this clone itself: Its antigen is not identified.

The chain couples TRBV7-2 to TRBJ2-3; 7 nucleotides agree with TRBD2. The source material was memory CD4+ T cells from blood. This sequence originates from an adult in good health and CMV-seronegative. The CDR3 DNA follows: TGTGCCAGCAGCCGGCGAACTAGCGTAGGCACAGATACGCAGTATTTT. Its protein is CASSRRTSVGTDTQYF.